This is a list of T cell receptor beta chains from one sample in a study of blood T cell repertoires in COVID-19. Data came from immunoSEQ multiplex PCR; TCRdb stores just in-frame clones and leaves some out. The repertoire holds a few hundred thousand clones, with about 87% as singletons. Sequenced: peripheral blood. These receptors were taken from a woman in her fifties or sixties with acute or convalescent COVID-19. The CDR3 runs from the conserved cysteine through the conserved F or W. Each record gives: D gene, V gene, clone size, J gene, CDR3 protein, CDR3 DNA. A D gene is named only where the DNA matches it firmly. Not all rows give a size; the values are once, few, many and, for expanded clones, a class.

D: NA
V: TRBV6-4
size: few
J: TRBJ1-5
CDR3: CASSDGRGQPQHF
DNA: TGTGCCAGCAGTGACGGAAGGGGTCAGCCCCAGCATTTT

D: TRBD2
V: TRBV24-1
size: NA
J: TRBJ2-1
CDR3: CATSPPGLAGGPSYNEQFF
DNA: TGTGCCACCAGCCCACCGGGACTAGCGGGAGGGCCCTCCTACAATGAGCAGTTCTTC

D: NA
V: TRBV7-8
size: NA
J: TRBJ2-2
CDR3: CASSPDRNTGELFF
DNA: TGTGCCAGCAGCCCAGACAGGAACACCGGGGAGCTGTTTTTT

D: TRBD2
V: TRBV5-1
size: NA
J: TRBJ2-5
CDR3: CASKETGLAGEVQETQYF
DNA: TGCGCCAGCAAGGAAACCGGACTAGCGGGAGAGGTTCAGGAGACCCAGTACTTC

D: NA
V: TRBV28
size: few
J: TRBJ1-4
CDR3: CASSRPPIRRGNEKLFF
DNA: TGTGCCAGCAGTAGGCCCCCAATTCGGCGCGGGAATGAAAAACTGTTTTTT

D: NA
V: TRBV29-1
size: once
J: TRBJ1-2
CDR3: CSVQTGGSGYGYTF
DNA: TGCAGCGTCCAGACGGGGGGCTCTGGCTATGGCTACACCTTC

D: NA
V: TRBV30
size: NA
J: TRBJ2-5
CDR3: CAWSMQGLKGETQYF
DNA: TGTGCCTGGAGTATGCAGGGGTTGAAAGGAGAGACCCAGTACTTC

D: TRBD2
V: TRBV11-3
size: NA
J: TRBJ2-7
CDR3: CASSLGGLDEQYF
DNA: TGTGCCAGCAGCTTGGGAGGGTTAGACGAGCAGTACTTC

D: TRBD1
V: TRBV5-1
size: NA
J: TRBJ2-2
CDR3: CASSSAGTGNTGELFF
DNA: TGCGCCAGCAGCTCAGCCGGGACAGGGAACACCGGGGAGCTGTTTTTT

D: TRBD2
V: TRBV7-9
size: NA
J: TRBJ2-1
CDR3: CASSPSRLALYNEQFF
DNA: TGTGCCAGCAGCCCATCGAGACTAGCACTTTACAATGAGCAGTTCTTC

D: TRBD1
V: TRBV7-2
size: NA
J: TRBJ1-1
CDR3: CASSPTLGQPNTEAFF
DNA: TGTGCCAGCAGTCCCACGTTGGGACAGCCTAACACTGAAGCTTTCTTT